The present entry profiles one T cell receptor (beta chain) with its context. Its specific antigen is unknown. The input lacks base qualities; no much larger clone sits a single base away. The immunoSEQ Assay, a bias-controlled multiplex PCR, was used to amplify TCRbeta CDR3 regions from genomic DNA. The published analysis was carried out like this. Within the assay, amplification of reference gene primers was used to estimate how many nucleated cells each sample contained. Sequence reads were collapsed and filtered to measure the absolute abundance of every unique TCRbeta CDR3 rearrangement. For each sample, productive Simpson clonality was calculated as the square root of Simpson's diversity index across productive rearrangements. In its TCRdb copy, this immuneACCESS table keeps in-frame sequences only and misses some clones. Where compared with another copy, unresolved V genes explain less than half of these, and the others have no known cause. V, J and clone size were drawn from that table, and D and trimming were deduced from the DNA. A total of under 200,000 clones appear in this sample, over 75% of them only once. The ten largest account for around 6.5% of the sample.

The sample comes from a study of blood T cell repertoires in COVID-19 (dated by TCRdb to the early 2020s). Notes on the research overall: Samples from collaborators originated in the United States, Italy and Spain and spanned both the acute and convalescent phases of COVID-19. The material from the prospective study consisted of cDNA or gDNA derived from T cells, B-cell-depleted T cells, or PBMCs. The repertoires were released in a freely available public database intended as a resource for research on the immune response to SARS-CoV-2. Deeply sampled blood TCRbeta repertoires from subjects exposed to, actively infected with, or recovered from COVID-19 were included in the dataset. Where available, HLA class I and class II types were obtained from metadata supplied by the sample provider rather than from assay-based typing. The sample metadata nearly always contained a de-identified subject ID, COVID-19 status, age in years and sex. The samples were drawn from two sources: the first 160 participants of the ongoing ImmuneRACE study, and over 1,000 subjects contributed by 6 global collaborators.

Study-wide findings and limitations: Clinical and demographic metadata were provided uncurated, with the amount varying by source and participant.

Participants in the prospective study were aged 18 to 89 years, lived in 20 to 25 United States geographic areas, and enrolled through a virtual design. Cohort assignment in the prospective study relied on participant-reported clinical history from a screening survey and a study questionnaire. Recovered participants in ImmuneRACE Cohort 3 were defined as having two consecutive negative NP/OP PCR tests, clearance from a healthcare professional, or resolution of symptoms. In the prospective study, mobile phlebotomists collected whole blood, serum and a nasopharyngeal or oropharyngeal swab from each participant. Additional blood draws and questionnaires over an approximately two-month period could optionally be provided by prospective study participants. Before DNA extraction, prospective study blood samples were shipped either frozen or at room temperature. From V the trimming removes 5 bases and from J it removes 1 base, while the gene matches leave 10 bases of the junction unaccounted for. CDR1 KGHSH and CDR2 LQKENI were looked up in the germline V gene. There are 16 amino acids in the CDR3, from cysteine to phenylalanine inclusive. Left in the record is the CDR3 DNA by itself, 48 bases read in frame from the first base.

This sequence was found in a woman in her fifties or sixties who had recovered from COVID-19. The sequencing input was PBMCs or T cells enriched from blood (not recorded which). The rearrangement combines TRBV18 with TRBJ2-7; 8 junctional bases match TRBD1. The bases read TGTGCCAGCTCATCGTCAACCGGGACAGGATCCTACGAGCAGTACTTC. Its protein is CASSSSTGTGSYEQYF.